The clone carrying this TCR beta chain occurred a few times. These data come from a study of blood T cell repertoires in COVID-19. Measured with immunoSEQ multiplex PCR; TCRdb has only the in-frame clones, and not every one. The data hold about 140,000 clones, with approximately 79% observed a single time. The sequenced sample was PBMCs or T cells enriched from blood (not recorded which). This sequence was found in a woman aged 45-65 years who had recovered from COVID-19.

For the CDR3, the DNA is TGTGCCAGCAGCTGGGGACAAAGAGATCAGCCCCAGCATTTT. It yields the protein CASSWGQRDQPQHF. V is TRBV3-1 (or the pseudogene TRBV3-2) and J is TRBJ1-5; the D gene is possibly TRBD1 (6 bases). The CDR3 has 14 amino acids. Trimming removed 5 bases from V and 5 bases from J, with 13 bases in between. In germline, CDR1 is LGHDT, CDR2 YNNKEL (reference sequence).